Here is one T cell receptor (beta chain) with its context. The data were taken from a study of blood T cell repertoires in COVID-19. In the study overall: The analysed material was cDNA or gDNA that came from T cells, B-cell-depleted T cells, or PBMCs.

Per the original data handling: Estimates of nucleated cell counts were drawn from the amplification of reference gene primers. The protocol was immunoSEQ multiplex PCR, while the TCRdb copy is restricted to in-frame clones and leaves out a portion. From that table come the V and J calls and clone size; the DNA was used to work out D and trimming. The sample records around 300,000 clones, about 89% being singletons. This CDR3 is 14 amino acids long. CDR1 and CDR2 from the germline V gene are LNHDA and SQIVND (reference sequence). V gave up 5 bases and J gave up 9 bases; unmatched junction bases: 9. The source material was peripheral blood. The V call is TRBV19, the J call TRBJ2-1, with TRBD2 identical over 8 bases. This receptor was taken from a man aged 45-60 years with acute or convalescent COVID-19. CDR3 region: CASSYVRGVGEQFF. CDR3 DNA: TGTGCCAGTAGTTATGTGCGGGGGGTCGGTGAGCAGTTCTTC.